Following are 7 T cell receptor beta chains from one sample sequenced in a study of T cells in Graves' hyperthyroidism and ophthalmopathy. Amplification of TCR beta CDR3 regions used RNA as the template. A set of HTBI primers served as the primers for a first-round RT-PCR of the TCR CDR3. TCRdb re-called the multiplex PCR reads with MiXCR, one entry per CDR3 protein. The sample includes more than 550,000 distinct CDR3 sequences, 45% of them seen just once. Sequencing was carried out using peripheral blood or thyroid tissue (not recorded which). All receptors derive from an adult man with Graves' disease, either hyperthyroidism or ophthalmopathy (not recorded which).

This clonotype has only one observation. The chain has TRBV30 and TRBJ1-4; D perhaps matches TRBD1 (5 bases). This CDR3 region has 15 residues. V was pared by 0 bases and J by 3 bases, with 11 bases between. The germline V gene encodes CDR1 GTSNPN and CDR2 SVGIG (reference sequence). The CDR3 nucleotides are TGTGCCTGGAGTGTTGGTGGGGCAGCTAATGAAAAACTGTTTTTT. It is translated as CAWSVGGAANEKLFF. The full variable domain, with the rest looked up from reference TRBV30 and TRBJ1-4, is SQTIHQWPATLVQPVGSPLSLECTVEGTSNPNLYWYRQAAGRGLQLLFYSVGIGQISSEVPQNLSASRPQDRQFILSSKKLLLSDSGFYLCAWSVGGAANEKLFFGSGTQLSVL.

This clonotype has just a few counts. The CDR3 DNA reads TGTGCCAGCAGTGATTACGGGGGTCGGGGAGATACGCAGTATTTT. This translates into CASSDYGGRGDTQYF. The rearrangement uses TRBV25-1 and TRBJ2-3, with a weak D call TRBD2 (6 bases). V lost 3 bases and J lost 5, with 15 bases in between. The germline V gene has CDR1 MGHDK and CDR2 SYGVNS. CDR3 length equals 15 residues.

This clonotype showed up many times. The rearrangement uses TRBV12-3 or TRBV12-4 and TRBJ1-6; D unresolved. V was cut by 5 bases and J by 5 bases, with 10 bases left in between. This CDR3 spans 14 amino acids. The DNA for the CDR3 is TGTGCCAGCAGTCTCCCGGCTGATAATTCACCCCTCCACTTT. Its protein is CASSLPADNSPLHF.

This clonotype was detected many times. V gene TRBV7-9 combines with J gene TRBJ1-2; TRBD1 agrees at 8 bases. J was trimmed by 4 bases and V by 5 bases; bases with no gene match: 9. The germline V gene encodes CDR1 SEHNR and CDR2 FQNEAQ (reference sequence). There are 15 residues in the CDR3. DNA of the CDR3: TGTGCCAGCAGCCCAGGACAGGGACCTGCCTATGGCTACACCTTC. This gives the protein CASSPGQGPAYGYTF.

This clonotype was seen ten or more times. The V call is TRBV5-6, the J call TRBJ1-6; 9 bases fit TRBD1. The germline V gene encodes CDR1 SGHDT and CDR2 YYEEEE. With V trimmed by 0 bases and J by 7 bases, 2 bases remained unmatched. This CDR3 spans 15 amino acids. The DNA of the CDR3 is TGTGCCAGCAGCTTGGCCGGGACAGGGAATTCACCCCTCCACTTT. Residues: CASSLAGTGNSPLHF.

This clonotype came up many times. The chain employs TRBV2 and TRBJ1-2; 7 positions agree with TRBD1. CDR3 length: 14 residues. Per the germline V gene, CDR1 is SNHLY and CDR2 is FYNNEI. V dropped 5 bases and J dropped 4; count of bases not matched to a gene: 7. In DNA form, the CDR3 reads TGTGCCAGCAGTTCCGGGACAGCAATCTATGGCTACACCTTC. This codes for CASSSGTAIYGYTF. Variable domain in full (rest from reference TRBV2 and TRBJ1-2): EPEVTQTPSHQVTQMGQEVILRCVPISNHLYFYWYRQILGQKVEFLVSFYNNEISEKSEIFDDQFSVERPDGSNFTLKIRSTKLEDSAMYFCASSSGTAIYGYTFGSGTRLTVV.

This clonotype turned up a few times. J is TRBJ2-5 and V is TRBV7-9, with TRBD1 as a possible D gene (5 bases). The V end was cut by 5 bases, the J end by 4 bases, with 20 bases between. Germline V lookup: CDR1 SEHNR, CDR2 FQNEAQ (reference sequence). The CDR3 is made up of 16 amino acids. CDR3 residues: CASSPRRAGSGETQYF. CDR3 DNA: TGTGCCAGCAGCCCCCGACGGGCAGGGTCTGGAGAGACCCAGTACTTC.